The 27 T cell receptor beta chains in this list originate from one sample, sequenced in a study of CD8 T cells in Susac syndrome. Roughly 0.45 to 1 ug RNA was reverse transcribed with random hexamers. TCRdb passed the immunoSEQ multiplex PCR reads through MiXCR, listing each CDR3 protein once. Altogether just over 300,000 distinct CDR3 sequences are present, roughly 94% being singletons, with the ten largest covering roughly 0.064%. The sample comprised CD4+ T cells from PBMCs. These TCRs come from a human donor with multiple sclerosis.

This clonotype was seen once. The chain recombines TRBV19 with TRBJ1-1; tentatively, D is TRBD1 (6 bases). CDR1 is LNHDA, CDR2 SQIVND, per germline (reference sequence). The CDR3 has 15 residues. V lost 3 bases and J 1 base, leaving 12 bases between the germline ends. The CDR3: CASSMQTTGNTEAFF. The CDR3, as DNA: TGTGCCAGTAGTATGCAAACGACAGGGAACACTGAAGCTTTCTTT.

This clonotype appeared once. The V call is TRBV5-6, the J call TRBJ1-2; the D is unclear. The CDR3 runs to 15 residues. V shed 0 bases and J shed 5 bases, with 14 bases lying between them. CDR1 SGHDT and CDR2 YYEEEE come from the germline V gene. The CDR3 DNA reads as TGTGCCAGCAGCTTGGCCGACCCGAGCCCTTATGGCTACACCTTC. Residues: CASSLADPSPYGYTF.

The chain carries TRBV25-1 and TRBJ1-4, with D unclear. V shed 4 bases and J shed 8 bases, with 11 bases lying between them. CDR1 is MGHDK, CDR2 SYGVNS, per germline. This CDR3 contains 13 residues. As DNA, the CDR3 is TGTGCCAGCAGTGTTACCGGTTCCGAAAAACTGTTTTTT. Its translation: CASSVTGSEKLFF.

The chain uses TRBV30 and TRBJ2-3; 8 nucleotides match TRBD2. V was pared by 4 bases and J by 6 bases, with 15 bases of the junction left unmatched. There are 16 residues in the CDR3. The germline gives CDR1 GTSNPN, CDR2 SVGIG (reference sequence). CDR3 sequence (DNA): TGTGCCTGGAAGATCTCGGGGGGGGTCCGCGAGGATACGCAGTATTTT. Its translation: CAWKISGGVREDTQYF. The entire variable domain, with the rest obtained from reference TRBV30 and TRBJ2-3, is as follows: SQTIHQWPATLVQPVGSPLSLECTVEGTSNPNLYWYRQAAGRGLQLLFYSVGIGQISSEVPQNLSASRPQDRQFILSSKKLLLSDSGFYLCAWKISGGVREDTQYFGPGTRLTVL.

This chain uses TRBV20-1 with TRBJ2-1; 8 nucleotides match TRBD2. The germline CDR1 and CDR2 sequences are DFQATT and SNEGSKA (reference sequence). Trimming at V came to 6 bases and at J to 3 bases, leaving 10 bases not matched to a gene. The CDR3 is 15 residues long. The CDR3 loop reads CSASRSGDYYNEQFF. CDR3 bases: TGCAGTGCCAGCCGTAGCGGGGATTACTACAATGAGCAGTTCTTC.

This chain uses TRBV6-1 with TRBJ2-1; 7 nucleotides line up with TRBD1. The germline V gene has CDR1 MNHNS and CDR2 SASEGT. The CDR3 extends over 14 amino acids. J lost 2 bases, V lost 5 bases, and 3 bases had no gene match. CDR3 coding DNA: TGTGCCAGCAGTCACAGGGGCCCCTACAATGAGCAGTTCTTC. Translated: CASSHRGPYNEQFF.

The chain combines TRBV6-5 with TRBJ2-7, with D possibly being TRBD1 or TRBD2 (5 bases each). Trimming shortened V by 6 bases and J by 5 bases, and 8 bases separated the two germline ends. Per the germline V gene, CDR1 is MNHEY and CDR2 is SVGAGI. The CDR3 contains 11 residues. The CDR3 sequence: CASRRGNEQYF. The CDR3 region has the DNA TGTGCCAGCAGGAGGGGCAACGAGCAGTACTTC.

This sequence joins TRBV30 and TRBJ2-4, with a tentative D call TRBD1 (6 bases). Germline-derived CDR1 and CDR2 are GTSNPN and SVGIG (reference sequence). Trimming took off 4 bases at V and 1 base at J, with 11 bases between the two ends. This CDR3 is built from 14 residues. The CDR3 DNA reads TGTGCCTGGAATGAGGGGGTGGCCAAAAACATTCAGTACTTC. Protein product: CAWNEGVAKNIQYF.

CDR3 bases: TGCAGCGTTGGTGGACTAGCCAGAGAGACCCAGTACTTC. The encoded protein is CSVGGLARETQYF. V usage is TRBV29-1 and J usage is TRBJ2-5; TRBD2 matches at 8 bases. Germline-derived CDR1 and CDR2 are SQVTM and ANQGSEA. J gave up 4 bases and V 4 bases, and 5 bases lay outside the gene matches. The CDR3 covers 13 residues.

This sequence joins TRBV6-2 or TRBV6-3 and TRBJ1-4; no definite D call. This CDR3 contains 14 residues. Trimming removed 6 bases at V and 5 bases at J, with 13 bases between. The germline V gene has CDR1 MNHEY and CDR2 SVGEGT. DNA of the CDR3: TGTGCCAGCAGCTTCCTCGGGCGAAATGAAAAACTGTTTTTT. Protein product: CASSFLGRNEKLFF.

The chain employs TRBV7-2 and TRBJ2-5; D possibly matches TRBD1 or TRBD2 (5 bases each). The CDR3 runs to 13 residues. V dropped 4 bases and J dropped 5 bases, with 11 bases sitting between them. Germline-derived CDR1 and CDR2 are SGHTA and FQGNSA. The CDR3 is CASSSQWGETQYF. The CDR3 DNA reads as TGTGCCAGCAGCTCCCAATGGGGGGAGACCCAGTACTTC.

V gene TRBV3-1 combines with J gene TRBJ2-2; 10 nucleotides align to TRBD2. Germline CDR1 reads LGHDT; CDR2 reads YNNKEL (reference sequence). V lost 6 bases, J lost 5 bases, and 3 bases stayed unmatched. This CDR3 has 14 amino acids. DNA of the CDR3: TGTGCCAGCAGGCTAGCGGGAGAGACCGGGGAGCTGTTTTTT. It codes for CASRLAGETGELFF.

The J gene is TRBJ2-1, the V gene TRBV5-1; TRBD2 matches 7 bases. CDR3 size: 16 residues. J lost 3 bases, V lost 4 bases, and 10 bases had no gene match. From germline, CDR1 is SGHRS and CDR2 YFSETQ. CDR3 bases: TGCGCCAGCAGCCTGGGGTGGTCTAGCGGCTACAATGAGCAGTTCTTC. Amino acids: CASSLGWSSGYNEQFF.

CDR3 sequence reads: CASSYYTGGNGYTF. The CDR3 region has the DNA TGCGCCAGCAGCTATTATACAGGGGGCAATGGCTACACCTTC. The J gene is TRBJ1-2, the V gene TRBV5-1; TRBD1 agrees at 9 bases. CDR1 and CDR2 (germline): SGHRS, YFSETQ. Germline trimming cut 3 bases from V and 6 bases from J; bases unmatched to any gene: 6. The CDR3 extends over 14 amino acids.

This chain joins TRBV24-1 and TRBJ2-3; D is unresolved. V lost 4 bases and J 2 bases, leaving 6 bases between the germline ends. This CDR3 is built from 13 residues. Germline CDR1 and CDR2: KGHDR and SFDVKD. DNA for the CDR3: TGTGCCACCAGTGACACAGACACAGATACGCAGTATTTT. Residues: CATSDTDTDTQYF.

This chain uses TRBV11-3 with TRBJ1-1; unclear D gene. Deletions cut 5 bases from V and 9 bases from J, with 16 bases between. Germline V CDR1 and CDR2: SGHNT, YENEEA. The CDR3 runs 13 residues. CDR3 nucleotide sequence: TGTGCCAGCAGCCCTCATCGGGGAGGCCAAGCTTTCTTT. This encodes CASSPHRGGQAFF.

The rearrangement links TRBV5-1 to TRBJ2-1; 9 bases are shared with TRBD2. Germline CDR1 reads SGHRS; CDR2 reads YFSETQ. The CDR3 sequence is 17 residues long. Unmatched junction bases numbered 5, after V lost 0 bases and J lost 1 base. CDR3 in amino acids: CASSLGASGVSYNEQFF. In DNA form, the CDR3 reads TGCGCCAGCAGCTTGGGGGCTAGCGGGGTGTCCTACAATGAGCAGTTCTTC.

This rearrangement joins TRBV18 to TRBJ1-2, with a weak D call TRBD1 (5 bases). CDR1 is KGHSH and CDR2 is LQKENI in the germline V gene. Trimming stripped 5 bases from V and 7 bases from J, with 11 bases between. There are 12 residues in the CDR3. The CDR3 loop reads CASSDRQLGYTF. The CDR3 coding sequence is TGTGCCAGCTCAGATCGACAGCTTGGCTACACCTTC.

The chain combines TRBV12-3 or TRBV12-4 with TRBJ2-5, with D possibly called TRBD1 or TRBD2 (5 bases each). This CDR3 has 14 amino acids. V lost 3 bases, J lost 7 bases, and 15 bases lay in between. CDR3 amino acids: CASSFGTLRGTQYF. The DNA for the CDR3 is TGTGCCAGCAGTTTTGGGACCCTCCGGGGGACCCAGTACTTC.

The rearrangement joins TRBV18 to TRBJ2-2; tentatively, D is TRBD1 or TRBD2 (6 bases each). Per the germline V gene, CDR1 is KGHSH and CDR2 is LQKENI. The CDR3 consists of 13 residues. Trimming removed 6 bases from V and 6 bases from J, with 11 bases in between. The CDR3 sequence: CASSSGEAGELFF. In DNA, the CDR3 is TGTGCCAGCTCGTCAGGGGAGGCCGGGGAGCTGTTTTTT.

V and J are TRBV7-2 and TRBJ1-3, with 10 bases aligning to TRBD1. The CDR3 spans 16 residues. The trim removed 5 bases at V and 2 bases at J, leaving 6 bases unmatched. The germline gives CDR1 SGHTA, CDR2 FQGNSA. This CDR3 is CASSVDRGLPGNTIYF. DNA of the CDR3: TGTGCCAGCAGCGTCGACAGGGGGCTACCTGGAAACACCATATATTTT.

This clonotype was seen just once. In DNA, the CDR3 is TGTGCCTGGAGTGTTCCTTACGGACAACACTACGAGCAGTACTTC. This encodes CAWSVPYGQHYEQYF. The chain couples TRBV30 to TRBJ2-7; tentatively, D is TRBD1 (5 bases). CDR1 and CDR2 (germline): GTSNPN, SVGIG (reference sequence). CDR3 length equals 15 residues. Trimming stripped 0 bases from V and 3 bases from J, with 15 bases between.

The chain carries TRBV20-1 and TRBJ2-5; 13 bases map to TRBD2. Germline CDR1 and CDR2: DFQATT and SNEGSKA (reference sequence). Trimming at V came to 2 bases and at J to 5 bases, leaving 23 bases not matched to a gene. This CDR3 region has 21 residues. The CDR3 DNA is TGCAGTGCTAGACCCGGTAGGACTAGCGGGAGCGGAGCCAGACTCCAGGAGACCCAGTACTTC. Translated, it gives CSARPGRTSGSGARLQETQYF.

This clonotype was seen once. The V gene is TRBV19, the J gene TRBJ1-1; D might be TRBD1 (5 bases). CDR3 length: 15 residues. Trimming removed 0 bases at V and 0 bases at J, with 8 bases between. Germline-derived CDR1 and CDR2 are LNHDA and SQIVND (reference sequence). As DNA, the CDR3 is TGTGCCAGTAGTATAGATCGGGGGATGAACACTGAAGCTTTCTTT. This translates into CASSIDRGMNTEAFF.

Here the CDR3 reads CASSQESRLAGNIQYF. CDR3 nucleotides: TGCGCCAGCAGCCAAGAATCCCGGTTGGCGGGAAACATTCAGTACTTC. The chain links TRBV4-3 to TRBJ2-4, with TRBD2 as a possible D gene (5 bases). Germline-derived CDR1 and CDR2 are LGHNA and YSLEER. The CDR3 sequence is 16 residues long. V lost 0 bases to trimming and J lost 6 bases, with 15 bases between them.

This clonotype was picked up one time. V usage is TRBV5-1 and J usage is TRBJ2-5; 7 positions match TRBD1. Trimming removed 4 bases from V and 2 bases from J; junction bases left unmatched: 8. The germline V gene has CDR1 SGHRS and CDR2 YFSETQ. The CDR3 totals 15 residues. As DNA, the CDR3 is TGCGCCAGCAGCCCGGGGACAGACAATCAAGAGACCCAGTACTTC. This gives the protein CASSPGTDNQETQYF.

V gene TRBV9 combines with J gene TRBJ1-2, with 9 positions matching TRBD1. The CDR3 runs 15 residues. Looked up from germline, CDR1 is SGDLS and CDR2 is YYNGEE. J lost 7 bases, V lost 0 bases, and 7 bases had no gene match. CDR3 sequence reads: CASSVATGGVGGYTF. CDR3 sequence (DNA): TGTGCCAGCAGCGTAGCCACAGGGGGCGTTGGTGGCTACACCTTC.